This TCR beta chain was sequenced during a study of shared clonotypes between healthy human individuals. Study background: CD4 naive and memory got three plates each, CD8 naive two, CD8 memory one.

Donors were Caucasian adults residing in Nashville, Tennessee, USA. The V gene lost 3 bases and the J gene lost 0 bases, with 11 bases spanning the gap. The CDR3 sequence is 15 residues long. Germline assignment: CDR1 MDHEN and CDR2 SYDVKM. About this clone: Its antigen is not known.

Libraries were prepared by immunoSEQ multiplex PCR; TCRdb keeps only in-frame clonotypes and omits some of them. The data contain roughly 2 million clones, roughly 95% of them seen just once; the ten biggest clones take up 0.1% to 0.15%. Study conclusions and caveats: It was only blood that was sampled, and tissue repertoires likely differ.

This clonotype originated in a man younger than 35 in good health. The sequenced sample consisted of naive CD4+ T cells sorted from blood. Documented subset: CD45RA+ positively selected. The chain links TRBV28 to TRBJ1-2, with D perhaps TRBD1 (6 bases). The DNA of the CDR3 is TGTGCCAGCAGTTTTGGACAGCAGTCTAACTATGGCTACACCTTC. It encodes CASSFGQQSNYGYTF.